This is a list of T cell receptor beta chains from one sample in a study of blood T cell repertoires in COVID-19. Libraries were prepared by immunoSEQ multiplex PCR; TCRdb keeps only in-frame clonotypes and omits some of them. The sample lists 150,000 to 200,000 clones; around nine tenths were seen once. The sequencing sample was made of PBMCs or T cells enriched from blood (not recorded which). All receptors derive from a young woman who had recovered from COVID-19. The conserved cysteine and the conserved F or W are not part of the CDR3 here. Not every row has a clone size; where given, it reads once, few, many or a size class.

J	size	V	CDR3
TRBJ1-1	NA	TRBV29-1	SVVGTGVGEAF
TRBJ2-3	NA	TRBV3-1/TRBV3-2	ASSQVGTSTDTQY
TRBJ1-1	few	TRBV2	ASSVDSLREAF
TRBJ2-5	once	TRBV11-2	ASSRTGETQY
TRBJ2-3	NA	TRBV28	ASRPPTVAGGPPPDTQY
TRBJ2-7	once	TRBV24-1	ANSSGRKYEQY
TRBJ2-3	NA	TRBV5-4	ASSFRVSTDTQY
TRBJ1-5	NA	TRBV15	ATSRGRDPSNQPQH
TRBJ2-7	once	TRBV28	ASSWRYEQY
TRBJ2-7	NA	TRBV2	ASSQGGTGGPEQY
TRBJ2-7	NA	TRBV7-5	ARSHPTAGGTACEQY
TRBJ2-3	NA	TRBV4-2	ASSQEEASGRIADTQY
TRBJ1-6	NA	TRBV6-5	ASSYYRDSPLH
TRBJ2-7	NA	TRBV7-9	ASSSRTSDTLSYEQY
TRBJ1-2	NA	TRBV5-1	ASSLARPTNYGYT
TRBJ2-6	NA	TRBV2	ASSLGAGANVLT
TRBJ2-3	NA	TRBV29-1	SAAQGLAGTGTQY
TRBJ1-4	NA	TRBV18	ASSPGQGAHLANEKLF
TRBJ2-2	NA	TRBV5-6	ASSFDSGISTGELF
TRBJ1-6	NA	TRBV28	ASSRGQGGNSPLH
TRBJ2-7	NA	TRBV30	AWSSRHEQY
TRBJ2-1	NA	TRBV3-1/TRBV3-2	ASSRRESYNEQF
TRBJ2-3	NA	TRBV27	ASSFAGSTDTQY
TRBJ2-7	NA	TRBV23-1	ASSQSSQALSYEQY
TRBJ1-2	NA	TRBV5-5	ASRPTGNTNYGYT
TRBJ2-3	NA	TRBV2	ATPVGRGRNTDTQY
TRBJ2-7	NA	TRBV19	ASSIGAGGSYEQY
TRBJ2-3	NA	TRBV4-1	ASSQGRLAGVGTDTQY
TRBJ2-1	NA	TRBV7-2	ASSFKQGAYNEQF
TRBJ1-2	NA	TRBV7-8	ASSARTTENYGYT
TRBJ1-2	once	TRBV5-1	ASRGLSNGNYGYT
TRBJ1-2	NA	TRBV29-1	SAIWTGWNYGYT
TRBJ2-1	NA	TRBV27	ASSLSAGGSHWSSYNEQF
TRBJ2-1	NA	TRBV28	ASSPRDSNNEQF
TRBJ1-6	NA	TRBV29-1	SVEFENNSPLH
TRBJ2-3	once	TRBV2	ASRTSGSGDTQY